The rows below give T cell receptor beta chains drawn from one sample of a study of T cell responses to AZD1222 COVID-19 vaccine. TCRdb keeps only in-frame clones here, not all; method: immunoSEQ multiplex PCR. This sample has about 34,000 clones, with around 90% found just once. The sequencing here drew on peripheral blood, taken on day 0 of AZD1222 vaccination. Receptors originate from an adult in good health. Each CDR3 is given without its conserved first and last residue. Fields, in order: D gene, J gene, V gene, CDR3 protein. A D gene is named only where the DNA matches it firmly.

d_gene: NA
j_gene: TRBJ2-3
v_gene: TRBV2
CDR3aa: ASSAESQISTDTQY

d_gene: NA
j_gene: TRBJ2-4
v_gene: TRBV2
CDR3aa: ASSVTSKNIQY

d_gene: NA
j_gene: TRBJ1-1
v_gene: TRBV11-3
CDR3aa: ASSWGNTEAF

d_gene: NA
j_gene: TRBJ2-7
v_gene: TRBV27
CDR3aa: ASRDTSYEQY

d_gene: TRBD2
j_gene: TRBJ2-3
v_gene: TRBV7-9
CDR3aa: ASSPRGGGATDTQY

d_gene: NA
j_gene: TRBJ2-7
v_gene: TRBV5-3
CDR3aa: ARSRQSSYEQY

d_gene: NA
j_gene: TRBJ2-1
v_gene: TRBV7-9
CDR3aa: ASSYYPDNEQF

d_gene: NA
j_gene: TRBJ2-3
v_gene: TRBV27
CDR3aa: ASSLSLETSTDTQY

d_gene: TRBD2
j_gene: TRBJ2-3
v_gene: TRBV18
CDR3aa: ASSPVAGETASTDTQY

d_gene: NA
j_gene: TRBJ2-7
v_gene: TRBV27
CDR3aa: ASSFTGESFSYEQY

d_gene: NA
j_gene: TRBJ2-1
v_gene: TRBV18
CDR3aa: ASSPGTNYNEQF

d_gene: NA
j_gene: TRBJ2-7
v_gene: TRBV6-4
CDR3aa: ASSDSSQGEQY

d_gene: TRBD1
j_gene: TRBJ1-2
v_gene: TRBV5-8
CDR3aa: ASSPGTGGTYGYT

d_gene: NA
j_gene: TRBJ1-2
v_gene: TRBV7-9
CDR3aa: ASSFFRDGYT

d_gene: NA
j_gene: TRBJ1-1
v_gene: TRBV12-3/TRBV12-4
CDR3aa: ASSLAVNTEAF

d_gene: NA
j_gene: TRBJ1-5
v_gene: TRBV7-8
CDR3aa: ASSPDRLLRNQPQH

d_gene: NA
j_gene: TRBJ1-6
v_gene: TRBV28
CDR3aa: ASRTDSYNSPLH

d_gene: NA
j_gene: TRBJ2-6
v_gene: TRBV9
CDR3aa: ASSVGGSGANVLT

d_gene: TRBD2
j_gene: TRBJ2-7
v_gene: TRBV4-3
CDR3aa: ASSHLAGGREEQY

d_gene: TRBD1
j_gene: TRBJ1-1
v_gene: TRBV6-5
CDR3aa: ASSYSGTGEAF

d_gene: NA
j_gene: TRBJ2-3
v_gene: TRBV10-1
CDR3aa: ASSERPYTDTQY

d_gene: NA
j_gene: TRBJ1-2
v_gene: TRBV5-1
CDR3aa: ASSSRQSRNYGYT